This entry describes one TCR beta chain. Data came from immunoSEQ multiplex PCR; TCRdb stores just in-frame clones and leaves some out. The sample records about 350,000 clones, roughly 90% being singletons. The CDR3 extends over 22 amino acids. Germline V gene sequence: CDR1 KGHDR, CDR2 SFDVKD. Losses at the gene ends were 7 bases for V and 2 bases for J; bases not matched to a gene: 22. People in the exposed group encountered a COVID-19 case within 2 weeks before entering the study. This record comes from a study of blood T cell repertoires in COVID-19. Study information: From the United States, Italy and Spain came samples of acute and convalescent COVID-19. In each case, the material was cDNA or gDNA derived from T cells, B-cell-depleted T cells, or PBMCs.

The receptor's source is a woman aged 25 to 39 who had been exposed to COVID-19. Sample: PBMCs or T cells enriched from blood (not recorded which). This chain links TRBV24-1 with TRBJ1-6, with 10 nucleotides matching TRBD1. CDR3 in amino acids: CATSSRSLITGTGDAYNSPLHF. The CDR3 DNA follows: TGTGCCACCAGCTCACGATCGCTCATTACCGGGACAGGGGACGCCTATAATTCACCCCTCCACTTT.